The 10 T cell receptor beta chains below all came from one sample that was sequenced in a study of blood T cell repertoires in COVID-19. Assay used: immunoSEQ multiplex PCR; TCRdb lists only in-frame clones, some missing. The data hold about 220,000 clones, with around 84% observed a single time. Sequencing input: peripheral blood. The receptor set was obtained from a man in his forties or fifties who had recovered from COVID-19.

The chain recombines TRBV4-2 with TRBJ2-3; 8 nucleotides agree with TRBD2. CDR1 and CDR2 from the germline V gene are LGHNA and YNFKEQ. The CDR3 sequence is 18 residues long. Germline trimming cut 0 bases from V and 3 bases from J; bases unmatched to any gene: 11. The CDR3 region has the DNA TGTGCCAGCAGCCAAGATCCACTAACTAGCGGCCTGACAGATACGCAGTATTTT. Protein product: CASSQDPLTSGLTDTQYF.

This sequence joins TRBV9 and TRBJ1-1; D gene ambiguous. V lost 0 bases, J lost 0 bases, and 6 bases lay in between. The CDR3 length is 14 residues. CDR1 and CDR2 (germline): SGDLS, YYNGEE. Here the CDR3 DNA reads TGTGCCAGCAGCGTAGCAGTTATGAACACTGAAGCTTTCTTT. Protein product: CASSVAVMNTEAFF.

V usage is TRBV30 and J usage is TRBJ2-4; maybe TRBD2 (6 bases). Trimming pared 1 base from V and 7 bases from J, leaving 14 bases between. The CDR3 length is 14 residues. Germline assignment: CDR1 GTSNPN and CDR2 SVGIG (reference sequence). Here the CDR3 reads CAWSGAGPRNIQYF. The CDR3, as DNA: TGTGCCTGGAGTGGAGCGGGCCCAAGGAACATTCAGTACTTC.

This chain links TRBV19 with TRBJ2-3; 10 nucleotides agree with TRBD2. Germline CDR1 reads LNHDA; CDR2 reads SQIVND (reference sequence). The CDR3 consists of 16 residues. J gave up 6 bases and V 2 bases, and 8 bases lay outside the gene matches. This CDR3 reads CASSIRLAGVQDTQYF. CDR3 DNA: TGTGCCAGTAGTATAAGGCTAGCGGGAGTTCAGGATACGCAGTATTTT.

The count of this clone is one. The chain is built from TRBV7-9 and TRBJ2-2, with 8 nucleotides matching TRBD2. The CDR3 is made up of 17 amino acids. With 5 bases clipped from V and 1 base from J, the junction kept 9 bases outside the gene matches. Per germline, CDR1 SEHNR and CDR2 FQNEAQ (reference sequence). CDR3 region: CASSLSGAGMNTGELFF. The CDR3 region has the DNA TGTGCCAGCAGCCTTAGCGGGGCCGGCATGAACACCGGGGAGCTGTTTTTT.

J is TRBJ2-1 and V is TRBV6-6; TRBD1 matches at 12 bases. The CDR3 is made up of 14 amino acids. V lost 8 bases and J lost 7; bases outside the gene matches: 6. The germline CDR1 and CDR2 sequences are MNHNY and SVGAGI (reference sequence). The CDR3 protein is CASRGTGGLNEQFF. Here the CDR3 DNA reads TGTGCCAGCCGGGGGACAGGGGGCTTGAATGAGCAGTTCTTC.

The J gene is TRBJ1-1, the V gene TRBV3-1 (or the pseudogene TRBV3-2), with 7 positions matching TRBD1. The trim removed 3 bases at V and 1 base at J, leaving 11 bases unmatched. This CDR3 is built from 17 residues. CDR1 and CDR2 (germline): LGHDT, YNNKEL (reference sequence). CDR3 nucleotide sequence: TGTGCCAGCAGCCATTATGCAGGGGGGAGTGGGAACACTGAAGCTTTCTTT. Translating it yields CASSHYAGGSGNTEAFF.

The CDR3 sequence is CASSENRGRNSNQPQHF. Here the CDR3 DNA reads TGTGCCAGCAGTGAGAACAGGGGGCGGAACAGCAATCAGCCCCAGCATTTT. The genes are TRBV6-4 and TRBJ1-5; 9 bases are a match to TRBD1. CDR1 MRHNA and CDR2 SNTAGT come from the germline V gene. J was trimmed by 1 base and V by 3 bases; bases with no gene match: 7. The CDR3 contains 17 residues.

This chain links TRBV7-9 with TRBJ2-7; 11 nucleotides match TRBD2. V lost 5 bases, J lost 6 bases, and 6 bases stayed unmatched. The germline V gene encodes CDR1 SEHNR and CDR2 FQNEAQ (reference sequence). This CDR3 spans 14 amino acids. Here the CDR3 reads CASSLSGTSGEQYF. CDR3 coding DNA: TGTGCCAGCAGCCTATCAGGGACTAGCGGCGAGCAGTACTTC. The whole variable domain, remainder taken from reference TRBV7-9 and TRBJ2-7, is DTGVSQNPRHKITKRGQNVTFRCDPISEHNRLYWYRQTLGQGPEFLTYFQNEAQLEKSRLLSDRFSAERPKGSFSTLEIQRTEQGDSAMYLCASSLSGTSGEQYFGPGTRLTVT.

The CDR3 sequence is CASSNGQATNEKLFF. In DNA, the CDR3 is TGTGCCAGCAGTAACGGACAGGCAACTAATGAAAAACTGTTTTTT. The chain couples TRBV6-5 to TRBJ1-4; 7 bases match TRBD1. Trimming took 5 bases from V and 0 from J; bases not matched to a gene: 3. There are 15 residues in the CDR3. From germline, CDR1 is MNHEY and CDR2 SVGAGI.